This T cell receptor (beta chain) was documented in a study of graft-versus-host responses after intestinal transplantation. Study-wide results and limits: In patients with graft-donor T cell macrochimerism, allograft graft-versus-host to host-versus-graft clonal ratios were high. In recipient marrow, GvH clones were found, and some appeared first in ileum or blood.

This CDR3 has 14 residues. Trimming shortened V by 6 bases and J by 7 bases, and 15 bases separated the two germline ends. The germline V gene encodes CDR1 MGHDK and CDR2 SYGVNS. Of note for this clone: Its antigen is not identified.

Data came from immunoSEQ multiplex PCR; TCRdb stores just in-frame clones and leaves some out. This sample yields tens of thousands of clones, of which about nine tenths are seen a single time; 2% to 2.5% belongs to the top ten. Material: unstimulated CD4+ T cells sorted from spleen or lymph node cells, obtained before transplant. The chain has TRBV25-1 and TRBJ2-2; D possibly uses TRBD1 or TRBD2 (5 bases each). The TCR was taken from a human donor who was the organ donor for an intestinal transplant. This chain's CDR3 is CASRADGASGELFF. The CDR3 DNA is TGTGCCAGCAGAGCCGACGGGGCAAGCGGGGAGCTGTTTTTT.